This TCR beta chain derives from a study of cytomegalovirus exposure and HLA in healthy donors. Findings and limits, study-wide: Published work reported that the classifier diagnosed cytomegalovirus status with high specificity and sensitivity.

A remark on this clone: Its specificity is not known.

The table came from immunoSEQ multiplex PCR; TCRdb's copy has only in-frame clones and leaves some out. The sample shows roughly 100,000 clones, about 94% of them seen only once. Germline values: CDR1 MGHDK, CDR2 SYGVNS. Trimming removed 5 bases at V and 2 bases at J, with 12 bases between. The CDR3 covers 14 residues. Sequencing was done on a sample of PBMCs. V gene TRBV25-1 combines with J gene TRBJ1-1; D gene ambiguous. The TCR was taken from a woman aged 18 to 35 in good health and CMV-seronegative. The CDR3 bases are TGTGCCAGCAGTCCCCCCCGCACTAACACTGAAGCTTTCTTT. Translating it yields CASSPPRTNTEAFF.